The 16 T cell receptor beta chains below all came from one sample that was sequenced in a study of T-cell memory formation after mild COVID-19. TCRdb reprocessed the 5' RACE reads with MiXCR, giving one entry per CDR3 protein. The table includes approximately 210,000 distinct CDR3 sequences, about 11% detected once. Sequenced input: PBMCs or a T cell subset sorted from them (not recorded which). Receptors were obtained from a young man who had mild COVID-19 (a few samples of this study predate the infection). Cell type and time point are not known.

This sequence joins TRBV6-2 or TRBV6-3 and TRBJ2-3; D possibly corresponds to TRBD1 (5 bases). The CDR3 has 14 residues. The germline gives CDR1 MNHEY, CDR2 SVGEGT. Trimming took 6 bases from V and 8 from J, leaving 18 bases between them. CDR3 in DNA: TGTGCCAGCAGGAAGTTCACAGGAGATCGTACGCAGTATTTT. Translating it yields CASRKFTGDRTQYF.

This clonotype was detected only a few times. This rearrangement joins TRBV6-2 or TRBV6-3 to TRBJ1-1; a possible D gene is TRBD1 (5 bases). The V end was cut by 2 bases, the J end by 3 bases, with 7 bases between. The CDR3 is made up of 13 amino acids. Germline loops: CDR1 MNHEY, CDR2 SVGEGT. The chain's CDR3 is CASSYGDDTEAFF. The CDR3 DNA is TGTGCCAGCAGTTACGGGGACGACACTGAAGCTTTCTTT.

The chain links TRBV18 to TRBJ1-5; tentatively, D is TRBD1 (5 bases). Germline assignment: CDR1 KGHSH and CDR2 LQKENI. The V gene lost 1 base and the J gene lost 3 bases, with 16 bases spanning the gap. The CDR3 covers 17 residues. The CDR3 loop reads CASSPQVRGGLNQPQHF. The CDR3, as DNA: TGTGCCAGCTCACCACAGGTGAGGGGAGGACTCAATCAGCCCCAGCATTTT.

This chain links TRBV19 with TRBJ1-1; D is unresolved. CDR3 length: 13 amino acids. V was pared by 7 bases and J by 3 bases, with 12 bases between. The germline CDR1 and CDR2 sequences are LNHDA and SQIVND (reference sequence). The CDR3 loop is CASTIRGDTEAFF. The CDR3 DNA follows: TGTGCCAGTACCATACGGGGAGACACTGAAGCTTTCTTT.

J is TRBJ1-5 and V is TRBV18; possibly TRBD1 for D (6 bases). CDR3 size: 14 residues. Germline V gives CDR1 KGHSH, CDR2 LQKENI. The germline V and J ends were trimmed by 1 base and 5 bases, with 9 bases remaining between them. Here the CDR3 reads CASSPRGAYQPQHF. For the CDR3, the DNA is TGTGCCAGCTCACCACGGGGGGCGTATCAGCCCCAGCATTTT.

The CDR3 region is CASSENRDANTGELFF. CDR3 in DNA: TGCGCCAGCAGCGAAAACAGGGACGCGAACACCGGGGAGCTGTTTTTT. V gene TRBV5-1 combines with J gene TRBJ2-2; a possible D gene is TRBD1 (6 bases). Germline CDR1 SGHRS, CDR2 YFSETQ. The CDR3 is made up of 16 amino acids. V shed 4 bases and J shed 0 bases, with 13 bases lying between them.

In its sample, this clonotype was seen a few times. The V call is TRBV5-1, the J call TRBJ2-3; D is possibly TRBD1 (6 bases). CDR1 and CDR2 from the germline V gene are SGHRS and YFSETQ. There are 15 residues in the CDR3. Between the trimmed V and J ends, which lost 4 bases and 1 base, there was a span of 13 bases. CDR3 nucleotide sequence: TGCGCCAGCAGCCCCCTTAGACAGGGCACAGATACGCAGTATTTT. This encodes CASSPLRQGTDTQYF.

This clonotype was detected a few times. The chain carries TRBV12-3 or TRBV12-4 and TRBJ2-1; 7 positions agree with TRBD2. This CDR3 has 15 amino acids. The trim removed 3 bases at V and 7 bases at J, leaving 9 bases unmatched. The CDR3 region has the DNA TGTGCCAGCAGTTTCACGGGGGGTTCTAGAAATGAGCAGTTCTTC. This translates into CASSFTGGSRNEQFF.

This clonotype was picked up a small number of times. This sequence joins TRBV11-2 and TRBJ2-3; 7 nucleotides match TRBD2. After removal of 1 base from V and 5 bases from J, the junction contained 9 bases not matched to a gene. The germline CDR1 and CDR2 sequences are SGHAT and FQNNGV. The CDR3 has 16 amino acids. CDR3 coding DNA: TGTGCCAGCAGCTTAGTCCTAGGACTAGGGTTAGATACGCAGTATTTT. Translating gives CASSLVLGLGLDTQYF.

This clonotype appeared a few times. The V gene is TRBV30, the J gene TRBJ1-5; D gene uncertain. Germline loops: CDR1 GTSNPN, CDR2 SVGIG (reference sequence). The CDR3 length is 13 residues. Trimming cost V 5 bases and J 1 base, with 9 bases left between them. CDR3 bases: TGTGCCTGGGGGAGGGAGAGCAATCAGCCCCAGCATTTT. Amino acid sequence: CAWGRESNQPQHF.

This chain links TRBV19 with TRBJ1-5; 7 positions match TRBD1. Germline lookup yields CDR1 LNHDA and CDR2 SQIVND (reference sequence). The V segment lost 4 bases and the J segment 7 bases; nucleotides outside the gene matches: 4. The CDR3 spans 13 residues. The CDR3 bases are TGTGCCAGTAGTACAACAGGGGTCCAGCCCCAGCATTTT. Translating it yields CASSTTGVQPQHF. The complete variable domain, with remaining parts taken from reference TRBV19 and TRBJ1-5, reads DGGITQSPKYLFRKEGQNVTLSCEQNLNHDAMYWYRQDPGQGLRLIYYSQIVNDFQKGDIAEGYSVSREKKESFPLTVTSAQKNPTAFYLCASSTTGVQPQHFGDGTRLSIL.

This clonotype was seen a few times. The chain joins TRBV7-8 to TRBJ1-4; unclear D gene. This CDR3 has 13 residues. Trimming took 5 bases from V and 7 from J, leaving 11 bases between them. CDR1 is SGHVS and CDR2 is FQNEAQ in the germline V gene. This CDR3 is CASSPSRGEKLFF. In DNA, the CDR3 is TGTGCCAGCAGCCCCAGTCGGGGTGAAAAACTGTTTTTT.

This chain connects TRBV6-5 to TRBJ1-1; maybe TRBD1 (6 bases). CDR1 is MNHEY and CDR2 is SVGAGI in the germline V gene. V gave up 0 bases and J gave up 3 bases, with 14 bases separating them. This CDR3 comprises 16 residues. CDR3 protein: CASSYSPGARHTEAFF. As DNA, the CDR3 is TGTGCCAGCAGTTACTCGCCGGGGGCGCGGCACACTGAAGCTTTCTTT.

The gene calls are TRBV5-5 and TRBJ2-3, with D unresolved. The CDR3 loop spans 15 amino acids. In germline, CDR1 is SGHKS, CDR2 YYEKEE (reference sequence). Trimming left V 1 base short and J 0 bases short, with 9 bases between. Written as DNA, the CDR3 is TGTGCCAGCAGCTTGCCGCACGCTAGCACAGATACGCAGTATTTT. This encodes CASSLPHASTDTQYF.

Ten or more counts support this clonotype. CDR3 sequence reads: CASSLDSLNSPLHF. CDR3 DNA sequence: TGTGCCAGCAGCCTCGACAGCTTGAATTCACCCCTCCACTTT. The V gene is TRBV7-3, the J gene TRBJ1-6, with a weak D call TRBD1 (5 bases). CDR1 is SGHTA and CDR2 is FQGTGA in the germline V gene. There are 14 residues in the CDR3. Trimming took 5 bases from V and 7 from J, leaving 12 bases between them.

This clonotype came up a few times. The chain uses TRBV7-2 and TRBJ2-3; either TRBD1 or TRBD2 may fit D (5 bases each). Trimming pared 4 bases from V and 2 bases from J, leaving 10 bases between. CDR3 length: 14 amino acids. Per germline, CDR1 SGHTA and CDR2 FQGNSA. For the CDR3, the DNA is TGTGCCAGCAGCTACTCGGGGCCCACAGATACGCAGTATTTT. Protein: CASSYSGPTDTQYF.